This entry lists 17 T cell receptor beta chains sequenced from one sample in a study of control samples from healthy donors and cancer patients. Data came from immunoSEQ multiplex PCR; TCRdb stores just in-frame clones and leaves some out. The table records approximately 100,000 clones, just over 85% of them present only once. The sequenced material came from blood. All receptors derive from a young man in good health.

The J gene is TRBJ2-2, the V gene TRBV10-3, with TRBD1 matching over 10 bases. The CDR3 covers 15 residues. Germline V CDR1 and CDR2: ENHRY, SYGVKD. After removal of 5 bases from V and 1 base from J, the junction contained 1 base not matched to a gene. DNA for the CDR3: TGTGCCATCAGTCGGGACAGGGGGAACACCGGGGAGCTGTTTTTT. Translated: CAISRDRGNTGELFF.

J is TRBJ2-1 and V is TRBV2; 12 bases agree with TRBD2. The V and J ends lost 6 bases and 5 bases, in that order; junction bases with no gene match: 5. This CDR3 has 15 amino acids. The V gene's germline CDR1 is SNHLY and CDR2 FYNNEI. The CDR3 here is CASSRTSGVHNEQFF. The CDR3 nucleotides read TGTGCCAGCAGCAGGACTAGCGGGGTACACAATGAGCAGTTCTTC.

The rearrangement joins TRBV2 to TRBJ2-2; no clear D gene. Germline CDR1 reads SNHLY; CDR2 reads FYNNEI. This CDR3 is 14 amino acids long. Trimming took off 3 bases at V and 6 bases at J, with 11 bases between the two ends. CDR3 coding DNA: TGTGCCAGCAGTGAGTCGTTGGGGTCCGGGGAGCTGTTTTTT. This codes for CASSESLGSGELFF.

The chain employs TRBV4-1 and TRBJ2-1; 9 bases match TRBD1. Germline V gene data show CDR1 as MGHRA and CDR2 as YSYEKL. CDR3 length: 16 amino acids. V lost 1 base and J lost 8; bases outside the gene matches: 9. The CDR3 protein is CASSQGIGQGTDEQFF. In DNA form, the CDR3 reads TGCGCCAGCAGCCAAGGAATAGGACAGGGGACCGATGAGCAGTTCTTC.

The rearrangement joins TRBV11-3 to TRBJ2-1; 9 nucleotides match TRBD2. Per germline, CDR1 SGHNT and CDR2 YENEEA. This CDR3 contains 14 residues. The J segment lost 6 bases and the V segment lost 6 bases, leaving 6 bases of the junction unmatched. The DNA for the CDR3 is TGTGCCAGCAGGGCGGGACTAGCTGGCAATGAGCAGTTCTTC. It specifies CASRAGLAGNEQFF.

This clone was observed a few times. V is TRBV29-1 and J is TRBJ1-4; a possible D gene is TRBD1 (6 bases). CDR1 and CDR2 (germline): SQVTM, ANQGSEA. This CDR3 has 13 amino acids. Between the trimmed V and J ends, which lost 6 bases and 0 bases, there was a span of 8 bases. The CDR3 loop is CSVGQPTNEKLFF. The DNA of the CDR3 is TGCAGCGTAGGACAGCCAACTAATGAAAAACTGTTTTTT.

The genes are TRBV7-6 and TRBJ2-1; TRBD2 aligns across 15 bases. The V gene end was trimmed by 1 base and the J gene end by 6 bases; junction bases not matched to a gene: 1. The CDR3 covers 16 residues. Per the germline V gene, CDR1 is SGHVS and CDR2 is FNYEAQ. CDR3 loop: CASSLEGLAGGNEQFF. CDR3 in DNA: TGTGCCAGCAGCTTAGAGGGACTAGCGGGAGGCAATGAGCAGTTCTTC.

V usage is TRBV11-2 and J usage is TRBJ1-5; a possible D gene is TRBD1 (6 bases). Germline assignment: CDR1 SGHAT and CDR2 FQNNGV. This CDR3 is built from 17 residues. The germline V and J ends were trimmed by 5 bases and 0 bases, with 17 bases remaining between them. The CDR3 sequence is CASSRLGGHYSNQPQHF. CDR3 nucleotides: TGTGCCAGCAGCCGACTGGGGGGGCATTATAGCAATCAGCCCCAGCATTTT.

This clone was detected once. V usage is TRBV4-2 and J usage is TRBJ2-3; 8 nucleotides match TRBD2. This CDR3 comprises 16 residues. Losses at the gene ends were 4 bases for V and 4 bases for J; bases not matched to a gene: 10. Germline V gene sequence: CDR1 LGHNA, CDR2 YNFKEQ. For the CDR3, the DNA is TGTGCCAGCAGCCCCTACCCAGCGGGAGCGGCAGATACGCAGTATTTT. This encodes CASSPYPAGAADTQYF.

The J gene is TRBJ2-1, the V gene TRBV7-3; no reliable D call. CDR1 and CDR2 (germline): SGHTA, FQGTGA. The CDR3 length is 11 residues. V was trimmed by 8 bases and J by 7 bases, leaving 9 bases between them. CDR3: CASGYLNEQFF. The CDR3 nucleotides read TGTGCCAGCGGGTACTTGAATGAGCAGTTCTTC.

The CDR3 bases are TGTGCCAGCAGTTTCCTGCCGCCAGGGAGTAACTATGGCTACACCTTC. Residues: CASSFLPPGSNYGYTF. The chain has TRBV2 and TRBJ1-2; a possible D gene is TRBD1 (5 bases). The CDR3 contains 16 residues. Germline CDR1 and CDR2: SNHLY and FYNNEI. Between the trimmed V and J ends, which lost 5 bases and 1 base, there was a span of 17 bases.

The gene calls are TRBV9 and TRBJ2-1; 8 positions match TRBD2. The V segment lost 3 bases and the J segment 0 bases; nucleotides outside the gene matches: 2. Germline V gene sequence: CDR1 SGDLS, CDR2 YYNGEE. The CDR3 sequence is 15 residues long. CDR3 coding DNA: TGTGCCAGCAGCGAAAGCGGGAGCTCCTACAATGAGCAGTTCTTC. Protein product: CASSESGSSYNEQFF.

The chain links TRBV7-9 to TRBJ2-5; D is ambiguous. Germline CDR1 and CDR2: SEHNR and FQNEAQ (reference sequence). The CDR3 runs 15 residues. Trimming shortened V by 1 base and J by 1 base, and 10 bases separated the two germline ends. The CDR3 here is CASSLVGPIQETQYF. In DNA, the CDR3 is TGTGCCAGCAGCTTAGTTGGCCCGATCCAAGAGACCCAGTACTTC.

This clone has only a few counts. The chain carries TRBV11-2 and TRBJ1-3; a weak D match, TRBD1 (6 bases). This CDR3 is built from 15 residues. V was shortened by 5 bases and J by 4 bases, with 15 bases between the two germline ends. CDR1 and CDR2 from the germline V gene are SGHAT and FQNNGV. CDR3 residues: CASSTRGNEGNTIYF. CDR3 in DNA: TGTGCCAGCAGCACCAGGGGAAACGAAGGAAACACCATATATTTT.

This clone was seen at least ten times. Other nucleotide sequences in the sample specify the same CDR3. The chain joins TRBV18 to TRBJ2-5, with D unclear. The CDR3 extends over 11 amino acids. Germline lookup yields CDR1 KGHSH and CDR2 LQKENI. The V end was cut by 3 bases, the J end by 3 bases, with 2 bases between. The chain's CDR3 is CASSPEETQYF. CDR3 coding DNA: TGTGCCAGCTCACCCGAAGAGACCCAGTACTTC.

The rearrangement joins TRBV27 to TRBJ2-7; maybe TRBD2 (5 bases). The CDR3 is 14 residues long. Per the germline V gene, CDR1 is MNHEY and CDR2 is SMNVEV (reference sequence). V was shortened by 6 bases and J by 1 base, with 13 bases between the two germline ends. The CDR3 loop is CASRLSGGSYEQYF. The CDR3 nucleotides are TGTGCCAGCAGATTAAGCGGAGGATCCTACGAGCAGTACTTC.

This clone was observed a handful of times. This rearrangement joins TRBV19 to TRBJ1-1; D not certain. The germline gives CDR1 LNHDA, CDR2 SQIVND (reference sequence). The CDR3 is made up of 13 amino acids. Trimming took 8 bases from V and 1 from J, leaving 11 bases between them. CDR3 sequence: CASLAAWNTEAFF. The CDR3 coding sequence is TGTGCCAGTTTAGCAGCTTGGAACACTGAAGCTTTCTTT.